This T cell receptor beta chain came from a study of T cells after yellow fever vaccination. Broader study findings: Faster peaking, at day 5 versus 15, marked a secondary response that was weaker.

Germline lookup yields CDR1 SQVTM and CDR2 ANQGSEA. The CDR3 has 12 residues. V gave up 7 bases and J gave up 0 bases, with 7 bases separating them. Many counts were recorded for this clonotype. Its target is unknown. MiXCR, run by TCRdb on the 5' RACE reads, gives a single entry per CDR3 protein. The table has 150,000 to 200,000 distinct CDR3 sequences, 11% seen once; the top ten hold 30% to 45%. The sequencing used CD8+ T cells sorted from PBMCs, collected 15 days after the yellow fever booster vaccination. This receptor was identified in a man aged 18 to 30 who received the YFV17D yellow fever vaccine. V is TRBV29-1 and J is TRBJ2-4; D ambiguous. CDR3 sequence (DNA): TGCAGCGCCTGGGGAGCCAAAAACATTCAGTACTTC. Translating gives CSAWGAKNIQYF.